This TCR beta chain was observed in a study of PD-1 blockade in classical Hodgkin lymphoma. The table came from immunoSEQ multiplex PCR; TCRdb's copy has only in-frame clones and leaves some out. The profile shows around 23,000 clones, 87% of them singletons. Germline CDR1 is SGDLS and CDR2 is YYNGEE. Trimming left V 0 bases short and J 2 bases short, with 11 bases between. The CDR3 is made up of 15 amino acids. Noted time point: newly diagnosed, previously untreated cHL patient sample. The authors enriched CD8+ T cells from thawed PBMCs via magnetic negative selection. Sequencing was carried out using CD8+ T cells from blood. The origin of this receptor is a human donor with classical Hodgkin lymphoma. The chain links TRBV9 to TRBJ1-2, with D possibly being TRBD1 (5 bases). CDR3 sequence reads: CASSVAPGKNYGYTF. The CDR3 coding sequence is TGTGCCAGCAGCGTAGCTCCAGGGAAAAACTATGGCTACACCTTC.